The entry below describes one TCR beta chain. Its antigen remains unknown. V dropped 1 base and J dropped 8; count of bases not matched to a gene: 10. This CDR3 spans 15 amino acids. The V gene's germline CDR1 is SGHAT and CDR2 FQNNGV. The data derive from a study of cytomegalovirus exposure and HLA in healthy donors. Study-level background: Clustering assigned about 80% of the roughly 370 genotyped donors to the Caucasian-associated ancestry cluster. Broader study findings: CMV serostatus was the sole immune exposure data available. Sequencing depth across donors, presence/absence analyses assumed, was roughly uniform. It was reportedly the case that the classifier diagnosed cytomegalovirus status with high specificity and sensitivity.

With 60 Vbeta and 13 Jbeta primers, the PCR was carried out. The table came from immunoSEQ multiplex PCR; TCRdb's copy has only in-frame clones and leaves some out. The sample has about 160,000 clones, around two thirds seen once. The receptor's source is a woman aged 18-29 years in good health and CMV-seronegative. Sequenced material: PBMCs. The J gene is TRBJ1-2, the V gene TRBV11-2; TRBD1 agrees at 7 bases. In nucleotides, the CDR3 is TGTGCCAGCAGCTTAGTGGACAGGCGTTCGGGAGGCTACACCTTC. This codes for CASSLVDRRSGGYTF.